One sample yielded the 6 T cell receptor beta chains listed below, sequenced in a study of T cell responses to AZD1222 COVID-19 vaccine. TCRdb keeps only in-frame clones here, not all; method: immunoSEQ multiplex PCR. The repertoire holds approximately 100,000 clones, with roughly nine tenths as singletons. The sample was peripheral blood, taken on day 0 of AZD1222 vaccination. These receptor sequences come from an adult in good health.

The chain recombines TRBV7-2 with TRBJ1-2; D gene unclear. The V end lost 0 bases, the J end lost 3 bases, and 2 bases lay between the germline ends. This CDR3 contains 12 residues. CDR1 is SGHTA, CDR2 FQGNSA, per germline. The CDR3 region is CASSLADYGYTF. The CDR3 DNA reads as TGTGCCAGCAGCTTAGCGGACTATGGCTACACCTTC.

This rearrangement joins TRBV27 to TRBJ2-1; 7 bases match TRBD2. Per the germline V gene, CDR1 is MNHEY and CDR2 is SMNVEV (reference sequence). The CDR3 contains 11 residues. Losses at the gene ends were 6 bases for V and 7 bases for J; bases not matched to a gene: 0. Here the CDR3 DNA reads TGTGCCAGCAGAGCGGGGAATGAGCAGTTCTTC. Its protein is CASRAGNEQFF.

J is TRBJ1-2 and V is TRBV5-6; no definite D call. V was pared by 4 bases and J by 4 bases, with 17 bases between. The CDR3 is 15 residues long. Germline CDR1 SGHDT, CDR2 YYEEEE. CDR3 region: CASSETLSPTYGYTF. The DNA of the CDR3 is TGTGCCAGCAGCGAAACCTTGTCCCCAACCTATGGCTACACCTTC.

V gene TRBV5-6 combines with J gene TRBJ1-2; D not certain. The CDR3 spans 13 residues. The V end lost 4 bases, the J end lost 8 bases, and 15 bases lay between the germline ends. Germline-derived CDR1 and CDR2 are SGHDT and YYEEEE. CDR3 in DNA: TGTGCCAGCAGCCTCGGTAGCGCTGGGGGCTACACCTTC. Its protein product is CASSLGSAGGYTF.

The rearrangement joins TRBV7-2 to TRBJ1-1, with D maybe TRBD1 (6 bases). This CDR3 is built from 15 residues. V shed 1 base and J shed 1 base, with 10 bases lying between them. CDR1 and CDR2 from the germline V gene are SGHTA and FQGNSA. CDR3 nucleotide sequence: TGTGCCAGCAGCTTAGTCTGGGGGCGGAACACTGAAGCTTTCTTT. Translating it yields CASSLVWGRNTEAFF.

The genes are TRBV4-3 and TRBJ1-1, with D uncertain. CDR3 length: 14 amino acids. Germline V gives CDR1 LGHNA, CDR2 YSLEER. V lost 1 base and J lost 4, with 10 bases in between. The CDR3 DNA follows: TGCGCCAGCAGCCAAGTTCTCGGTGGCACTGAAGCTTTCTTT. Protein: CASSQVLGGTEAFF.